These T cell receptor beta chains were read from a single sample in a study of blood T cell repertoires in COVID-19. TCRdb's table, derived via immunoSEQ multiplex PCR, lists solely in-frame clones and lacks some. The repertoire holds roughly 250,000 clones, with approximately 85% as singletons. Sequenced material: PBMCs or T cells enriched from blood (not recorded which). Receptors were obtained from a woman aged 45-60 years who had recovered from COVID-19. Both conserved end residues are part of each CDR3. Each record gives: D gene, clone size, V gene, J gene, CDR3 protein, CDR3 DNA. A D gene is named only where the DNA matches it firmly. Clone size is shown for a subset of rows, as once, few, many or a class of expanded clone.

TRBD1	NA	TRBV12-3/TRBV12-4	TRBJ2-1	CASSWGQENEQFF	TGTGCCAGCAGCTGGGGACAGGAAAATGAGCAGTTCTTC
TRBD2	NA	TRBV14	TRBJ2-5	CASSQGVRLAGEGTQYF	TGTGCCAGCAGCCAAGGAGTAAGACTAGCGGGAGAGGGGACCCAGTACTTC
NA	NA	TRBV5-5	TRBJ2-3	CASSSTPGLRSDTQYF	TGTGCCAGCAGCTCAACACCTGGACTACGATCAGATACGCAGTATTTT
NA	NA	TRBV20-1	TRBJ2-3	CSASVAGANTQYF	TGCAGTGCTAGTGTCGCGGGGGCAAATACGCAGTATTTT
NA	NA	TRBV5-1	TRBJ1-6	CASSQGIDSPLHF	TGCGCCAGCAGCCAGGGCATTGATTCACCCCTCCACTTT
NA	NA	TRBV28	TRBJ2-7	CASSLKFGGVYEQYF	TGTGCCAGCAGCCTCAAGTTCGGGGGTGTCTACGAGCAGTACTTC
NA	NA	TRBV18	TRBJ2-1	CASSPPETGYNEQFF	TGTGCCAGCTCACCACCCGAGACAGGCTACAATGAGCAGTTCTTC
NA	NA	TRBV19	TRBJ1-5	CASSATSNQPQHF	TGTGCCAGTAGCGCCACAAGCAATCAGCCCCAGCATTTT
NA	NA	TRBV7-3	TRBJ1-1	CASSPQGSEAFF	TGTGCCAGCAGCCCTCAGGGATCTGAAGCTTTCTTT
NA	NA	TRBV27	TRBJ2-1	CASSPRAGFPGHPYNEQFF	TGTGCCAGCAGCCCCAGGGCCGGGTTTCCGGGACACCCCTACAATGAGCAGTTCTTC
TRBD2	once	TRBV19	TRBJ2-4	CASSIGTSGNKNIQYF	TGTGCCAGTAGTATAGGGACTAGCGGTAACAAAAACATTCAGTACTTC
TRBD2	NA	TRBV27	TRBJ2-7	CASRASGPYEQYF	TGTGCCAGCAGGGCTAGCGGACCCTACGAGCAGTACTTC
TRBD1	NA	TRBV10-3	TRBJ2-6	CAISKSRQGGTGANVLTF	TGTGCCATCAGTAAATCGAGACAGGGGGGGACTGGGGCCAACGTCCTGACTTTC
TRBD1	NA	TRBV18	TRBJ1-3	CASSHSQGTSGNTIYF	TGTGCCAGCTCTCATTCACAGGGGACCTCTGGAAACACCATATATTTT
NA	NA	TRBV9	TRBJ1-2	CASSVKGNYGYTF	TGTGCCAGCAGCGTCAAGGGGAACTATGGCTACACCTTC
NA	NA	TRBV11-2	TRBJ2-7	CASSLGGFYEQYF	TGTGCCAGCAGCTTAGGAGGGTTCTACGAGCAGTACTTC
NA	NA	TRBV7-9	TRBJ2-3	CASSLGAGRTDTQYF	TGTGCCAGCAGCTTAGGTGCGGGACGCACAGATACGCAGTATTTT
TRBD1	NA	TRBV7-2	TRBJ1-2	CASSLAGTGLYGYTF	TGTGCCAGCAGCTTAGCGGGGACAGGTCTTTATGGCTACACCTTC
TRBD2	NA	TRBV28	TRBJ2-5	CATRGGGRTYQETQYF	TGTGCCACACGGGGGGGAGGCCGTACGTACCAAGAGACCCAGTACTTC
NA	NA	TRBV21-1	TRBJ2-7	CASKHLRARGAEQYF	TGTGCCAGCAAACACCTCAGGGCGCGGGGGGCCGAGCAGTACTTC
TRBD1	NA	TRBV5-8	TRBJ1-2	CASSLTGVYGYTF	TGTGCCAGCAGCTTGACAGGGGTCTATGGCTACACCTTC
NA	NA	TRBV5-5	TRBJ2-7	CASSARPGAYEQYF	TGTGCCAGCAGCGCTCGTCCGGGGGCCTACGAGCAGTACTTC
TRBD1	NA	TRBV18	TRBJ1-1	CASSPTGLNTEAFF	TGTGCCAGCTCACCGACAGGGCTGAACACTGAAGCTTTCTTT
NA	few	TRBV30	TRBJ2-7	CAWNLGRSEQYF	TGTGCCTGGAACCTAGGGAGGAGCGAGCAGTACTTC
NA	NA	TRBV7-2	TRBJ1-6	CASSLGPRVFVSPLHF	TGTGCCAGCAGCTTAGGCCCCAGGGTGTTCGTTTCACCCCTCCACTTT
TRBD1	once	TRBV11-2	TRBJ2-7	CASSLGQGVAYEQYF	TGTGCCAGCAGCCTGGGACAGGGGGTTGCCTACGAGCAGTACTTC